This T cell receptor (beta chain) emerged from a study of cytomegalovirus exposure and HLA in healthy donors. Trimming took 4 bases from V and 2 from J; bases not matched to a gene: 8. The germline V gene has CDR1 WNHNN and CDR2 SYGVQD (reference sequence). The CDR3 extends over 15 amino acids. 60 Vbeta and 13 Jbeta primers were used in PCR. Clones were sequenced by immunoSEQ multiplex PCR, and TCRdb holds only the in-frame ones, with some missing. The sample yields around 120,000 clones, about 60% seen once. The sample was PBMCs. This sequence originates from a man in his forties or fifties in good health and CMV-seropositive. The V and J genes are TRBV10-1 and TRBJ2-7; 7 bases are a match to TRBD1. The CDR3 sequence: CASSGTGTATYEQYF. The CDR3 DNA follows: TGCGCCAGCAGTGGGACCGGGACAGCCACCTACGAGCAGTACTTC.